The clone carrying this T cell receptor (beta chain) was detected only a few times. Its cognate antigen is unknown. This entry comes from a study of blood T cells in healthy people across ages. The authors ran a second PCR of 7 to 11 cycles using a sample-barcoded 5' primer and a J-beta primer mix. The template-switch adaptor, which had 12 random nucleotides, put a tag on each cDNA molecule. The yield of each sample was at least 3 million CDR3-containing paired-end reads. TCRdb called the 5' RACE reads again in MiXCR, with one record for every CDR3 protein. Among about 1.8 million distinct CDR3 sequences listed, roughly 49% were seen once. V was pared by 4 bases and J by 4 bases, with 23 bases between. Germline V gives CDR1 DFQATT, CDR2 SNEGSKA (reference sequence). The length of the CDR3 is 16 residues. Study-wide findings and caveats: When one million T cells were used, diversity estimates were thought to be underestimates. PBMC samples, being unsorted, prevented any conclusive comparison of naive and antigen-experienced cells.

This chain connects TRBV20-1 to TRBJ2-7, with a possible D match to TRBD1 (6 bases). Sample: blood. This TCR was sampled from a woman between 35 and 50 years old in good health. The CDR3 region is CSATLSNTVRGYEQYF. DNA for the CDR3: TGCAGTGCTACCCTGTCAAATACGGTCAGGGGATACGAGCAGTACTTC.